Sequencing of this TCR beta chain was carried out in a study of T cell changes during pregnancy in multiple sclerosis. TCRdb's copy holds only in-frame clones and misses some; the assay was immunoSEQ multiplex PCR. The table records about 48,000 clones, approximately 91% of them present only once. Germline trimming cut 4 bases from V and 1 base from J; bases unmatched to any gene: 19. The CDR3 is made up of 20 amino acids. CDR1 and CDR2 (germline): WSHSY, SAAADI. The V gene is TRBV10-2, the J gene TRBJ1-5; TRBD1 matches at 7 bases. This TCR was recovered from a female donor with multiple sclerosis, enrolled in a pregnancy study. Sequenced material: CD4+ T cells from peripheral blood mononuclear cells, taken in the third trimester of pregnancy. The CDR3 here is CASSAQRQGRGLVSNQPQHF. CDR3 sequence (DNA): TGCGCCAGCAGTGCACAGAGACAGGGTAGGGGACTAGTGAGCAATCAGCCCCAGCATTTT.